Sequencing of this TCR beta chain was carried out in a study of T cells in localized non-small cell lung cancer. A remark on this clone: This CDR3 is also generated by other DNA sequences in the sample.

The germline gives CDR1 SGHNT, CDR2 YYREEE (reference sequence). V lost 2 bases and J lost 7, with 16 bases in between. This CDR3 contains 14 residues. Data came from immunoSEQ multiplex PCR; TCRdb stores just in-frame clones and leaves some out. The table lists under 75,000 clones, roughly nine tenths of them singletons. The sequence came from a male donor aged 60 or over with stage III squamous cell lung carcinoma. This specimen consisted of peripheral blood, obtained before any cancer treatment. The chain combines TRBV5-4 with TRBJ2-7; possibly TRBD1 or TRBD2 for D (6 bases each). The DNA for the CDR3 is TGTGCCAGCAGCTTACAGGGAGGCGGATATGAGCAGTACTTC. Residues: CASSLQGGGYEQYF.